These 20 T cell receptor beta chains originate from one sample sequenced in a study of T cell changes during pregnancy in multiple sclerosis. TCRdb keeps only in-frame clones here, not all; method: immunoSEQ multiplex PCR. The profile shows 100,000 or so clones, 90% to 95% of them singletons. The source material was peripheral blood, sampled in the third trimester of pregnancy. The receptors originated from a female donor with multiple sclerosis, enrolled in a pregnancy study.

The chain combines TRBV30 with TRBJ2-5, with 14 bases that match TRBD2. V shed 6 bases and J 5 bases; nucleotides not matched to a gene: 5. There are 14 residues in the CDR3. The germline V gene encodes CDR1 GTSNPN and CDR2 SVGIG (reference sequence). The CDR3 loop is CACDRTSGRETQYF. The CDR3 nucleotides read TGTGCCTGCGATCGGACTAGCGGGAGGGAGACCCAGTACTTC.

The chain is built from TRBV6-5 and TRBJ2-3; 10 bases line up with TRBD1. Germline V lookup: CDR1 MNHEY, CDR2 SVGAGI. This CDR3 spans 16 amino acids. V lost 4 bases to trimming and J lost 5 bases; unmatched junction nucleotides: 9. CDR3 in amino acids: CASSSYLGTGEDTQYF. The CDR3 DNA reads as TGTGCCAGCAGTTCCTACCTAGGGACAGGGGAAGATACGCAGTATTTT.

Written as DNA, the CDR3 is TGTGCCAGCAGTTTGTACGGGAGAGAAGCTTTCTTT. It yields the protein CASSLYGREAFF. The genes are TRBV28 and TRBJ1-1; D is unresolved. The V gene's germline CDR1 is MDHEN and CDR2 SYDVKM. The CDR3 extends over 12 amino acids. Trimming removed 3 bases from V and 8 bases from J, with 10 bases in between.

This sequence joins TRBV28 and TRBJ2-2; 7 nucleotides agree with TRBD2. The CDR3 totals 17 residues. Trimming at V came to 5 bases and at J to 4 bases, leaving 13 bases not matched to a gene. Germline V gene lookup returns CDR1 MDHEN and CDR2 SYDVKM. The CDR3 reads CASSPLGGWGGTGELFF. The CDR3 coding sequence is TGTGCCAGCAGTCCCTTGGGGGGTTGGGGGGGCACCGGGGAGCTGTTTTTT.

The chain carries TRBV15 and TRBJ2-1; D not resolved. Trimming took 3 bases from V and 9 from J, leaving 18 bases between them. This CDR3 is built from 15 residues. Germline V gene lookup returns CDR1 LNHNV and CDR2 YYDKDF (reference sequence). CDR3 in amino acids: CATSSDQALNGEQFF. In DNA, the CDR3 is TGTGCCACCAGCAGCGATCAGGCGTTGAATGGTGAGCAGTTCTTC.

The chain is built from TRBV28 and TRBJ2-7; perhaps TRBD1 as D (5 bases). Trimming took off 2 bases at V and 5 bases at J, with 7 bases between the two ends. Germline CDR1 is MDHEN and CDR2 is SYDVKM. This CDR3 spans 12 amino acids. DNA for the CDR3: TGTGCCAGCAGTTTACAGGGTCACGAGCAGTACTTC. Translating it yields CASSLQGHEQYF.

The CDR3 DNA sequence: TGTGCCAGCAGCCCGACAGGTCCGGGGGTGGGAGGGAACAATGAGCAGTTCTTC. Its translation is CASSPTGPGVGGNNEQFF. V gene TRBV28 combines with J gene TRBJ2-1, with D perhaps TRBD2 (7 bases). Germline V gene data show CDR1 as MDHEN and CDR2 as SYDVKM. The CDR3 extends over 18 amino acids. V was pared by 6 bases and J by 5 bases, with 26 bases between.

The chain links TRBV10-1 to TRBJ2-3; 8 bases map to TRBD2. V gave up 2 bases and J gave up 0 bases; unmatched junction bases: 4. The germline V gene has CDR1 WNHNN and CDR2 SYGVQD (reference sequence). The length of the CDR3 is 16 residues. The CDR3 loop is CASSEPSGPSTDTQYF. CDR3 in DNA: TGCGCCAGCAGTGAGCCTAGCGGGCCCAGCACAGATACGCAGTATTTT.

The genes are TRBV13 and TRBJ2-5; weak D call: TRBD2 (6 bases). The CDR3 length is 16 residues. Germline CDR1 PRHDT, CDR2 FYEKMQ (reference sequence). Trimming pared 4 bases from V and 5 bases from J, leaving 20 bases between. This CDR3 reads CASSSQVEGGQETQYF. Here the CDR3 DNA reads TGTGCCAGCAGCTCCCAGGTCGAGGGAGGTCAGGAGACCCAGTACTTC.

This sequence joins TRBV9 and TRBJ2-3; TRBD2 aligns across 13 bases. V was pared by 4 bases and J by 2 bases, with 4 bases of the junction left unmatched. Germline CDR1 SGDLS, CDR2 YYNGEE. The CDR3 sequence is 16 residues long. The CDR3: CASSTGTSGTTDTQYF. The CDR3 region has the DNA TGTGCCAGCAGCACGGGGACTAGCGGGACCACAGATACGCAGTATTTT. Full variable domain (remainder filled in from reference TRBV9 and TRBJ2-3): DSGVTQTPKHLITATGQRVTLRCSPRSGDLSVYWYQQSLDQGLQFLIQYYNGEERAKGNILERFSAQQFPDLHSELNLSSLELGDSALYFCASSTGTSGTTDTQYFGPGTRLTVL.

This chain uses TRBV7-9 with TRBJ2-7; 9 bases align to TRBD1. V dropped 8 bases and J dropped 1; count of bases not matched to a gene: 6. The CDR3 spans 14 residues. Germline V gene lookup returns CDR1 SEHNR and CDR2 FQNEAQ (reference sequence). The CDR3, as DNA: TGTGCCAGCGAACAGGGGGCTGGGTCCTACGAGCAGTACTTC. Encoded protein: CASEQGAGSYEQYF.

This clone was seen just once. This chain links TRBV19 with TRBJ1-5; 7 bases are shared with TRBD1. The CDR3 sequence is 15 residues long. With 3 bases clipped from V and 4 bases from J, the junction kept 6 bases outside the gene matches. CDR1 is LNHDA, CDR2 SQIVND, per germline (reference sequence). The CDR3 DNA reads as TGTGCCAGTAGTATCGTTGACAGGGCAAATCAGCCCCAGCATTTT. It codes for CASSIVDRANQPQHF.

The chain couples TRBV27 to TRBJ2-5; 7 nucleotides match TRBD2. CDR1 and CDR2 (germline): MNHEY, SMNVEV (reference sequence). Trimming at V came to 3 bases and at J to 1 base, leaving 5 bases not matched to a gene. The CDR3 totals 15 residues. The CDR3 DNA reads TGTGCCAGCAGTTTCCTAGCGGACCCCCAAGAGACCCAGTACTTC. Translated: CASSFLADPQETQYF.

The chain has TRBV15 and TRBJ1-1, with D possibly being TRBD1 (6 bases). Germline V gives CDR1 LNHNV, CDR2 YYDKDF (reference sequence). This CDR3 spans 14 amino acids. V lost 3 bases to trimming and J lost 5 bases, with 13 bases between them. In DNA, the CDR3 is TGTGCCACCAGCAGGGATAGGGGGGGGACTGAAGCTTTCTTT. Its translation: CATSRDRGGTEAFF.

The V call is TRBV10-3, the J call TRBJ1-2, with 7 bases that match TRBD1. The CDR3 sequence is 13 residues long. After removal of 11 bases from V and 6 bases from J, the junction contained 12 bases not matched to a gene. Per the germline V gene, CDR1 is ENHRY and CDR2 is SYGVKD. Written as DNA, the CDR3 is TGTGCCGGCCAAGACAGGGTCACGGATGGCTACACCTTC. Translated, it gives CAGQDRVTDGYTF.

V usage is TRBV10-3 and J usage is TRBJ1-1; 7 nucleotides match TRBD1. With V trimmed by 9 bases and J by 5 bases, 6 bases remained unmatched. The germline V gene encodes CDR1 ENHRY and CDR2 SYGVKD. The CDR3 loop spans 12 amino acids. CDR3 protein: CAIRNRGTEAFF. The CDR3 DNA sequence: TGTGCCATTCGTAACAGGGGAACTGAAGCTTTCTTT.

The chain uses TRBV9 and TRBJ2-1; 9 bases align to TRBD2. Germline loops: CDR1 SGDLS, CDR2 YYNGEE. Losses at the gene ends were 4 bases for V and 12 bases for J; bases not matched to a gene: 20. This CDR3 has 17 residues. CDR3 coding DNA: TGTGCCAGCAGCCATCCCAGCGGTAGCGGGAGTGCGGAGGGGCAGTTCTTC. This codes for CASSHPSGSGSAEGQFF.

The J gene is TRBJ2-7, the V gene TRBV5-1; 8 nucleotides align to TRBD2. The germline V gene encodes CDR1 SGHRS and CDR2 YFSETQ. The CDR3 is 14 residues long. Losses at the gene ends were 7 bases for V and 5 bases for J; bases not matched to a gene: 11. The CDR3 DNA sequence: TGCGCCAGCCGTCGTAGCGGGACCAGCGACGAGCAGTACTTC. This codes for CASRRSGTSDEQYF.

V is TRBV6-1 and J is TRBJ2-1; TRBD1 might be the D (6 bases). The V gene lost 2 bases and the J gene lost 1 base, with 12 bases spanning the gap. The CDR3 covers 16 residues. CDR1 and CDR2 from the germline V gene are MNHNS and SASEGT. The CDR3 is CASSETTGSSYNEQFF. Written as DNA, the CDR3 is TGTGCCAGCAGTGAAACCACAGGGAGTTCCTACAATGAGCAGTTCTTC.

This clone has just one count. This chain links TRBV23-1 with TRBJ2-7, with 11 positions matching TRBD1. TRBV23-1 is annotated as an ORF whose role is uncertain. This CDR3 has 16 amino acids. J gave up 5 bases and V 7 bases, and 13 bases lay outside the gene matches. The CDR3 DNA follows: TGCGCCAGCACCCACCTCCGGGACAGGGGGACCCACGAGCAGTACTTC. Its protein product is CASTHLRDRGTHEQYF.